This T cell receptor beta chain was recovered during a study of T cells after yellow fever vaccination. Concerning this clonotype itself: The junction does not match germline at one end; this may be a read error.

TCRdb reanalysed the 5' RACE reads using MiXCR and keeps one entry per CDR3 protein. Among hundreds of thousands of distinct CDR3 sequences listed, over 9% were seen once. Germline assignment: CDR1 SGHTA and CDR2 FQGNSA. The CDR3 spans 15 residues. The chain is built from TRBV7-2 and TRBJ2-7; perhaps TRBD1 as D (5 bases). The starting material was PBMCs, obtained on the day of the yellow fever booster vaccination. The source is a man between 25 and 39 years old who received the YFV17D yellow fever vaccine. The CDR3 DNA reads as TGTGCCAGCAACTTAAATTCGGGCCCAGGGCACGAGCAGTACTTC. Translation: CASNLNSGPGHEQYF.